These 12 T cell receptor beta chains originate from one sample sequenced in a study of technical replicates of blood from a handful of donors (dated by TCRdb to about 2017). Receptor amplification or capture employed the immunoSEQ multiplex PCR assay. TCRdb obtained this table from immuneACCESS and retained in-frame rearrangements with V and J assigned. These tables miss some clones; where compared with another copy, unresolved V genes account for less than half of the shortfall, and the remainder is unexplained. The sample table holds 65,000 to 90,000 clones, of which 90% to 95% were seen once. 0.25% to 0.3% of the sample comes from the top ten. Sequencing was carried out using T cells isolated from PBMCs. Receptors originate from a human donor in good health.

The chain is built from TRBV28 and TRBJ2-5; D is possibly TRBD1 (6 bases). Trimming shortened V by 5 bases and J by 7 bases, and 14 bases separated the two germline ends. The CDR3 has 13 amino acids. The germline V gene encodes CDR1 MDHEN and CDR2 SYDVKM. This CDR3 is CASSALAGATQYF. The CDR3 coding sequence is TGTGCCAGCAGTGCCCTTGCAGGGGCGACCCAGTACTTC.

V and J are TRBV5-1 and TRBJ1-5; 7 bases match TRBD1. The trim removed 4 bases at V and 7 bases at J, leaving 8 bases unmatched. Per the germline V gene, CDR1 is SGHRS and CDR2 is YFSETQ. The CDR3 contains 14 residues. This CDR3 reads CASSGGQGGQPQHF. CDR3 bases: TGCGCCAGCAGCGGGGGGCAGGGGGGACAGCCCCAGCATTTT.

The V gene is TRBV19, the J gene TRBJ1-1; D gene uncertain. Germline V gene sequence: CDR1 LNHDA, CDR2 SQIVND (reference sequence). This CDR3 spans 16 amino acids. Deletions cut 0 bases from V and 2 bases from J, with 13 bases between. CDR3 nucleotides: TGTGCCAGTAGTATAGATAGGGCGGGCGGAAACACTGAAGCTTTCTTT. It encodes CASSIDRAGGNTEAFF.

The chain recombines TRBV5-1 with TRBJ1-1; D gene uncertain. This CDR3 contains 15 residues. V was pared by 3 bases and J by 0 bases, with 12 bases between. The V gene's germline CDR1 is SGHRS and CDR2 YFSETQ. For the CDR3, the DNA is TGCGCCAGCAGCTACGACGGCGACATGAACACTGAAGCTTTCTTT. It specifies CASSYDGDMNTEAFF.

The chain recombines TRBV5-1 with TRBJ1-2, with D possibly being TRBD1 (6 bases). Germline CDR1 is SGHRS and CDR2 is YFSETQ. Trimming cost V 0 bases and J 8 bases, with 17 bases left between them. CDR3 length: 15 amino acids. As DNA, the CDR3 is TGCGCCAGCAGCTTGGGGTCAATGGGGGCGCGAGGCTACACCTTC. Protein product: CASSLGSMGARGYTF.

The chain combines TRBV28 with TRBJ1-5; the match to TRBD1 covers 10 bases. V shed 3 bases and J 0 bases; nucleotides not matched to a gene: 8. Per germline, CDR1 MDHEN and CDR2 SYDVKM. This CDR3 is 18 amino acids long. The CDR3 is CASSFRDRGKYSNQPQHF. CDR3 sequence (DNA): TGTGCCAGCAGTTTCCGGGACAGGGGAAAGTATAGCAATCAGCCCCAGCATTTT.

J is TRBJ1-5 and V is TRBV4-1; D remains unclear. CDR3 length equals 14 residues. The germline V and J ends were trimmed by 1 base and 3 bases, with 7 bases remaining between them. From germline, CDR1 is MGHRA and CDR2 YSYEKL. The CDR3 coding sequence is TGCGCCAGCAGCCAAGTCCAGGCCAATCAGCCCCAGCATTTT. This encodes CASSQVQANQPQHF.

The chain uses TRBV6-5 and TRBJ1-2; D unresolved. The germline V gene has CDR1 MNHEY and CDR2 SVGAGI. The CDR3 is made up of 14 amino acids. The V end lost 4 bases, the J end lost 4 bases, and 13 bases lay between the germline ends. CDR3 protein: CASSSTLGSYGYTF. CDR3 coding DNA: TGTGCCAGCAGTTCTACTCTCGGGTCCTATGGCTACACCTTC.

The CDR3 DNA is TGTGCCAGCACTCTAGCGGGAGGGATCATAGAGACCCAGTACTTC. Translation gives CASTLAGGIIETQYF. This chain joins TRBV28 and TRBJ2-5, with 12 positions matching TRBD2. With V trimmed by 7 bases and J by 4 bases, 7 bases remained unmatched. Germline CDR1 MDHEN, CDR2 SYDVKM. There are 15 residues in the CDR3.

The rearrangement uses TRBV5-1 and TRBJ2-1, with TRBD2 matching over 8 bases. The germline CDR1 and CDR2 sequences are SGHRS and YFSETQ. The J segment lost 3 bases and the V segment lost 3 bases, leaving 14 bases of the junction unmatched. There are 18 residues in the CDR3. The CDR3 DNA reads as TGCGCCAGCAGCTCCCACCCTGAGTCTAGCGGGTACTACAATGAGCAGTTCTTC. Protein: CASSSHPESSGYYNEQFF.

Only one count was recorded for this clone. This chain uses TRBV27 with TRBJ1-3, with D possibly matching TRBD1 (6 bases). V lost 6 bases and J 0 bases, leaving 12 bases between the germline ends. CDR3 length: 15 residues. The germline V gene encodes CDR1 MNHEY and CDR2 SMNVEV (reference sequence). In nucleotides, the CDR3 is TGTGCCAGCAGAGGACAGTCTGGCTCTGGAAACACCATATATTTT. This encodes CASRGQSGSGNTIYF.

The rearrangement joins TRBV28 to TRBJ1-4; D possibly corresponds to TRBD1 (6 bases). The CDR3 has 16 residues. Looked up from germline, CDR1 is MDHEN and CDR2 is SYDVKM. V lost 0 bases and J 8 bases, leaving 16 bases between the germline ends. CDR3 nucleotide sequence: TGTGCCAGCAGTTTATGGTCACAGGGTGCGTGGGAAAAACTGTTTTTT. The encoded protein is CASSLWSQGAWEKLFF.